Listed below are T cell receptor beta chains from one sample, sequenced in a study of monozygotic twins with cystic fibrosis. Measured with immunoSEQ multiplex PCR; TCRdb has only the in-frame clones, and not every one. This sample has approximately 13,000 clones; approximately 90% occur once, and the top ten carry around 0.7%. The sample consisted of blood. Receptors originate from a boy younger than 18 with cystic fibrosis. Each CDR3 is given with its conserved first and last residue. A D gene is named only where the DNA matches it firmly. Clone size is stated in some rows and not others, as once, few, many or a class when expanded.

d_call: NA; j_call: TRBJ1-4; clone_size: NA; cdr3_length: 11; v_call: TRBV29-1; cdr3_nt: TGCAGCGTTGGTGGGGATGAAAAACTGTTTTTT; cdr3_aa: CSVGGDEKLFF
d_call: NA; j_call: TRBJ2-5; clone_size: once; cdr3_length: 15; v_call: TRBV19; cdr3_nt: TGTGCCAGTAGTATTGGGGCGGGGCGCCAAGAGACCCAGTACTTC; cdr3_aa: CASSIGAGRQETQYF
d_call: NA; j_call: TRBJ2-2; clone_size: NA; cdr3_length: 15; v_call: TRBV29-1; cdr3_nt: TGCAGCGTTGAATTGGTAGAGACAGGCACCGGGGAGCTGTTTTTT; cdr3_aa: CSVELVETGTGELFF
d_call: NA; j_call: TRBJ2-7; clone_size: NA; cdr3_length: 13; v_call: TRBV30; cdr3_nt: TGTGCCTGGAGTTACAGCTACAACTACGAGCAGTACTTC; cdr3_aa: CAWSYSYNYEQYF
d_call: NA; j_call: TRBJ1-1; clone_size: NA; cdr3_length: 15; v_call: TRBV6-6; cdr3_nt: TGTGCCAGCAAAATATACGGGGGGCTGAACACTGAAGCTTTCTTT; cdr3_aa: CASKIYGGLNTEAFF
d_call: NA; j_call: TRBJ2-7; clone_size: NA; cdr3_length: 13; v_call: TRBV5-5; cdr3_nt: TGTGCCAGCAGCTTGGTGGCAACGGGCGAGCAGTACTTC; cdr3_aa: CASSLVATGEQYF
d_call: TRBD1; j_call: TRBJ1-2; clone_size: NA; cdr3_length: 16; v_call: TRBV10-2; cdr3_nt: TGCGCCAGCAGTGAACCGCGAGGGGGCGCGGTATACGGCTACACCTTC; cdr3_aa: CASSEPRGGAVYGYTF
d_call: NA; j_call: TRBJ1-2; clone_size: NA; cdr3_length: 14; v_call: TRBV7-9; cdr3_nt: TGTGCCAGCAGCCTGGAACAGACGGGCTATGGCTACACCTTC; cdr3_aa: CASSLEQTGYGYTF
d_call: NA; j_call: TRBJ2-2; clone_size: once; cdr3_length: 18; v_call: TRBV4-2; cdr3_nt: TGTGCCAGCAGCCAAGACCCACCCTTTCCAGGGGCGGCCGGGGAGCTGTTTTTT; cdr3_aa: CASSQDPPFPGAAGELFF
d_call: TRBD2; j_call: TRBJ2-1; clone_size: NA; cdr3_length: 15; v_call: TRBV19; cdr3_nt: TGTGCCAGTAGTTCGGCTAGCGGGGGCTACAATGAGCAGTTCTTC; cdr3_aa: CASSSASGGYNEQFF
d_call: TRBD1; j_call: TRBJ1-3; clone_size: NA; cdr3_length: 14; v_call: TRBV9; cdr3_nt: TGTGCCAGCAGCGCAGACAGGGCTGGCAACACCATATATTTT; cdr3_aa: CASSADRAGNTIYF
d_call: TRBD1; j_call: TRBJ1-5; clone_size: NA; cdr3_length: 15; v_call: TRBV19; cdr3_nt: TGTGCCAGTAGTATCCAACAGGGGACGTTCCAGCCCCAGCATTTT; cdr3_aa: CASSIQQGTFQPQHF
d_call: TRBD1; j_call: TRBJ1-5; clone_size: NA; cdr3_length: 14; v_call: TRBV29-1; cdr3_nt: TGCAGCGTCGGGACAGGGAATAGCAATCAGCCCCAGCATTTT; cdr3_aa: CSVGTGNSNQPQHF
d_call: TRBD2; j_call: TRBJ2-1; clone_size: once; cdr3_length: 15; v_call: TRBV27; cdr3_nt: TGTGCCAGCAGTTTTGAAGGGACTAGGTACAATGAGCAGTTCTTC; cdr3_aa: CASSFEGTRYNEQFF
d_call: NA; j_call: TRBJ2-1; clone_size: NA; cdr3_length: 14; v_call: TRBV4-1; cdr3_nt: TGCGCCAGCAGCCAATTCGGCGGAGAAACTGAGCAGTTCTTC; cdr3_aa: CASSQFGGETEQFF